This T cell receptor (beta chain) derives from a study of cytomegalovirus exposure and HLA in healthy donors. In the PCR, 60 Vbeta and 13 Jbeta primers were used. Sequencing was performed with immunoSEQ multiplex PCR; in TCRdb, only in-frame clones are kept and a portion is missing. The top ten hold roughly 14% of the sample, which has fewer than 150,000 clones, approximately 73% seen once. V was trimmed by 3 bases and J by 8 bases, leaving 13 bases between them. There are 13 residues in the CDR3. CDR1 is MNHEY and CDR2 is SMNVEV in the germline V gene (reference sequence). Source material: PBMCs. This TCR derives from a human donor in good health. The rearrangement joins TRBV27 to TRBJ1-2; a weak D match, TRBD1 (6 bases). CDR3 DNA: TGTGCCAGCAGTTTTAGAACAGGGCAGGGCTACACCTTC. This encodes CASSFRTGQGYTF.